This T cell receptor beta chain was found in a study of T-cell memory formation after mild COVID-19. About the study: Largely donor-specific sequence clusters came from two donors. Findings and limits, study-wide: Within pre-infection memory, some responding clones were found, suggesting cross-reactive memory joined.

A remark on this clonotype: The antigen remains undetermined.

MiXCR, applied by TCRdb to the 5' RACE reads, yields one record per CDR3 protein. The repertoire holds under 450,000 distinct CDR3 sequences, with about 22% as singletons. Per germline, CDR1 SGHRS and CDR2 YFSETQ. Trimming left V 5 bases short and J 2 bases short, with 10 bases between. The CDR3 runs 13 residues. The TCR comes from an adult woman who had mild COVID-19 (a few samples of this study predate the infection). Cell type and time point are not known. Source material: PBMCs or a T cell subset sorted from them (not recorded which). The gene calls are TRBV5-1 and TRBJ1-2; no definite D call. The CDR3 bases are TGCGCCAGCAGGGAAGTCTTGAACTATGGCTACACCTTC. It encodes CASREVLNYGYTF.